This T cell receptor (beta chain) was captured in a study of T-cell memory formation after mild COVID-19. Turning to the study itself: TCR clustering was largely donor specific.

cDNA libraries for TCR alpha and TCR beta, carrying sample barcodes and UMIs, came from 5'RACE with constant-segment primers. TCRdb re-called the 5' RACE reads through MiXCR, storing one row per CDR3 protein. The table lists roughly 35,000 distinct CDR3 sequences, 7.7% of them singletons. This clonotype was observed at least ten times. Its antigen is not known. Findings and limits, study-wide: Memory sampled before infection contained some responding clones, suggesting cross-reactive memory joined. Clones that contracted from day 15 to 85 had balanced CD4/CD8; later expanders were CD4+ biased.

This TCR came from a man between 18 and 35 years old who had mild COVID-19 (a few samples of this study predate the infection). Cell type and time point are not known. The sequenced sample was PBMCs or a T cell subset sorted from them (not recorded which).

The CDR3 coding sequence is TGTGCCAGCAGCCAGTATCTGATGGACCGGTCTGGAAACACCATATATTTT. Translated, it gives CASSQYLMDRSGNTIYF. This sequence joins TRBV7-9 and TRBJ1-3, with unresolved D. The CDR3 is 17 amino acids. The V gene lost 5 bases and the J gene lost 1 base, with 18 bases spanning the gap. Germline lookup yields CDR1 SEHNR and CDR2 FQNEAQ (reference sequence).